This TCR beta chain was profiled in a study of blood T cell repertoires in COVID-19. Study overall: Samples representing acute and convalescent COVID-19 were sourced from the United States, Italy and Spain. The cDNA or gDNA used as material had been derived from T cells, B-cell-depleted T cells, or PBMCs.

In the original analysis: Amplified reference gene primers provided the basis for estimating nucleated cell counts. Libraries were prepared by immunoSEQ multiplex PCR; TCRdb keeps only in-frame clonotypes and omits some of them. From that table come the V and J calls and clone size; the DNA was used to work out D and trimming. There are around 140,000 clones in the sample; about 80% occur only once, and 3.5% lies in the top ten. CDR1 is LGHNA, CDR2 YNFKEQ, per germline. This CDR3 is built from 16 residues. Trimming at V came to 0 bases and at J to 9 bases, leaving 5 bases not matched to a gene. The source material was peripheral blood. J is TRBJ2-1 and V is TRBV4-2; 13 positions agree with TRBD2. The receptor was isolated from a man between 65 and 85 years old who had recovered from COVID-19. The CDR3 loop is CASSQDPLAGGAEQFF. The CDR3 DNA is TGTGCCAGCAGCCAAGATCCACTAGCGGGAGGGGCTGAGCAGTTCTTC.